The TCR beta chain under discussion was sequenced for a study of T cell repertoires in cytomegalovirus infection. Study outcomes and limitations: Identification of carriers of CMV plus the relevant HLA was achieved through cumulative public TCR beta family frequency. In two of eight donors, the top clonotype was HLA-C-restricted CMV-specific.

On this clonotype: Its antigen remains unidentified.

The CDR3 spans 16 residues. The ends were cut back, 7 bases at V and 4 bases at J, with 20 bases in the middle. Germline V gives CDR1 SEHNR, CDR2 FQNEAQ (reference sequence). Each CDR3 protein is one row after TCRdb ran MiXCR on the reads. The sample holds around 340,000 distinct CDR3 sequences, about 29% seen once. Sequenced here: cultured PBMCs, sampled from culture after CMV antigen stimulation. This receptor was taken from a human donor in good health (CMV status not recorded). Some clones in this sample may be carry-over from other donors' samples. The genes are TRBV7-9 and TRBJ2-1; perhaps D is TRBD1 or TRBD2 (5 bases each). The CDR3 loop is CASTRDGYPLYNEQFF. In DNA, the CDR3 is TGTGCCAGCACCCGGGACGGCTACCCTCTATACAATGAGCAGTTCTTC. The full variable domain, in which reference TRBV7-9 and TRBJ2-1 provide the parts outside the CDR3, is DTGVSQNPRHKITKRGQNVTFRCDPISEHNRLYWYRQTLGQGPEFLTYFQNEAQLEKSRLLSDRFSAERPKGSFSTLEIQRTEQGDSAMYLCASTRDGYPLYNEQFFGPGTRLTVL.